These T cell receptor beta chains were read from a single sample in a study of blood T cell repertoires in COVID-19. Profiling relied on immunoSEQ multiplex PCR, and the TCRdb table lists in-frame clones only, not all of them. The profile shows some 52,000 clones, 80% to 90% of them singletons. What was sequenced was peripheral blood. The receptors come from a human donor in a cohort sampled during active COVID-19. Each CDR3 is given with its conserved first and last residue. Each record gives: D gene, V gene, J gene, clone size, CDR3 DNA, CDR3 protein. D genes are given only for firm matches. Clone size is given for some rows only: seen once, a few or many times, or a class if the clone is expanded.

>TRBD2|TRBV27|TRBJ2-3|-
TGTGCCAGCAGTTCCCCGGGACTAGCGGGAGGGATCGGGATTACAGATACGCAGTATTTT
CASSSPGLAGGIGITDTQYF
>TRBD1|TRBV24-1|TRBJ2-1|-
TGTGCCACCAGTGAAACAACAGGGGGTGGGTACAATGAGCAGTTCTTC
CATSETTGGGYNEQFF
>-|TRBV28|TRBJ2-1|-
TGTGCCAGCACTTGGGGGGGCGGATACAATGAGCAGTTCTTC
CASTWGGGYNEQFF
>TRBD1|TRBV28|TRBJ1-5|-
TGTGCCAGCAGGGCCCGGGACAGGGCCAATCAGCCCCAGCATTTT
CASRARDRANQPQHF
>-|TRBV5-1|TRBJ1-1|-
TGCGCCAGCAGCCCCTTCCTACAGGGCACTGAAGCTTTCTTT
CASSPFLQGTEAFF
>TRBD1|TRBV18|TRBJ2-1|once
TGTGCCAGCTCACTGGGCGAGGGGGCGTGGAATGAGCAGTTCTTC
CASSLGEGAWNEQFF
>TRBD2|TRBV5-1|TRBJ2-3|-
TGCGCCAGCAGCTTGGCCTCCGGGAGGGGTAGCACAGATACGCAGTATTTT
CASSLASGRGSTDTQYF
>-|TRBV7-3|TRBJ2-2|-
TGTGCCAGCAGCCAACAACCGAACACCGGGGAGCTGTTTTTT
CASSQQPNTGELFF
>TRBD2|TRBV24-1|TRBJ2-3|-
TGTGCCACCAGTGCTGGGAGGGCCACAGATACGCAGTATTTT
CATSAGRATDTQYF
>-|TRBV3-1/TRBV3-2|TRBJ1-4|-
TGTGCCAGCAGCCAAATAGGGGGAAGTGAAAAACTGTTTTTT
CASSQIGGSEKLFF
>-|TRBV4-1|TRBJ2-5|-
TGCGCCAGCAGCCAAGGGGAGCGAGAGACCCAGTACTTC
CASSQGERETQYF
>-|TRBV10-3|TRBJ1-4|-
TGTGCCATCAGCTCCGGGGATTTAAATGAAAAACTGTTTTTT
CAISSGDLNEKLFF
>TRBD1|TRBV12-3/TRBV12-4|TRBJ1-2|-
TGTGCCAGCAGTTCCACAGGGGCCTATGGCTACACCTTC
CASSSTGAYGYTF
>-|TRBV1|TRBJ1-4|-
TGCACCAGCAGCCAAGGAGACAGGGCAGGCGAAAAACTGTTTTTT
CTSSQGDRAGEKLFF
>-|TRBV24-1|TRBJ2-5|-
TGTGCCACCAGTGACGCGTTGAGGGGGGGGCGAGAGACCCAGTACTTC
CATSDALRGGRETQYF
>-|TRBV20-1|TRBJ2-7|-
TGCAGTGCTAGTCGGCAGGGGAGTGAGCAGTACTTC
CSASRQGSEQYF
>-|TRBV6-5|TRBJ1-1|-
TGTGCCATCCCGTTCTACGACACTGAAGCTTTCTTT
CAIPFYDTEAFF
>-|TRBV28|TRBJ1-5|-
TGTGCCAGTAACCGGGACACCTCGGGACAGCCCCAGCATTTT
CASNRDTSGQPQHF
>-|TRBV19|TRBJ1-2|-
TGTGCCAGTAGTATAGACGAATTCTCCGGTGGCTACACCTTC
CASSIDEFSGGYTF
>TRBD2|TRBV19|TRBJ2-1|-
TGTGCCAGTGGGGACTACTACAATGAGCAGTTCTTC
CASGDYYNEQFF
>-|TRBV19|TRBJ1-1|-
TGTGCCAGTAGTACCCAGACAGCCATGAACACTGAAGCTTTCTTT
CASSTQTAMNTEAFF